The T cell receptor (beta chain) under discussion was sequenced for a study of T cells expressing NK-cell markers. CDR1 SGHRS and CDR2 YFSETQ come from the germline V gene. The CDR3 runs 15 residues. TCRdb re-called the 5' RACE reads and gives one entry per CDR3 protein, without DNA. There are about 540,000 distinct CDR3 sequences in the sample, with about 3.6% held by the top ten. Specimen: blood T cells: a sorted CD56 or NKG2C T cell subset, CD4+ or CD8+ T cells, or bulk PBMC T cells (not recorded which). The TCR sequence derives from a man aged 18 to 30 in good health. The J gene is TRBJ2-3, the V gene TRBV5-1. This CDR3 reads CASSLAAPSTDTQYF.